This T cell receptor (beta chain) appears in the sequencing data of a study of OX40 agonist ivuxolimab in advanced cancers. Across the whole study: Checkpoint inhibitors had been given previously to roughly 40% of patients.

V lost 3 bases to trimming and J lost 5 bases, with 13 bases between them. CDR1 is SGHTA, CDR2 FQGNSA, per germline. This CDR3 is built from 14 residues. The study, taken as a whole, reports: Near-lowest levels of clonal expansion characterized partial responders at 0.1-3.0 mg/kg. Clonal expansion was seen in CD4+ and CD8+ blood T cells by week 6 at 0.1 to 3.0 mg/kg.

A word on this clone: The antigen is unknown.

Profiled with immunoSEQ multiplex PCR; TCRdb holds only in-frame clones, not every one. Of more than 50,000 clones listed, around 87% were seen once; the top ten hold more than 4.5%. The starting material was CD4+ or CD8+ T cells sorted from blood, obtained in a trial of the OX40 agonist ivuxolimab. This chain links TRBV7-2 with TRBJ1-2; the D is unclear. The sequence came from an adult with an advanced solid tumor such as melanoma, head and neck, liver or kidney cancer. CDR3 protein: CASSFTATRYGYTF. CDR3 in DNA: TGTGCCAGCAGCTTTACAGCCACACGTTATGGCTACACCTTC.